This T cell receptor (beta chain) was recovered during a study of OX40 agonist ivuxolimab in advanced cancers. The study in broad terms: Ivuxolimab, which targeted the costimulatory receptor OX40 (CD134), was an agonistic, fully human IgG2 monoclonal antibody. The paper describes the monotherapy dose-escalation part (N ≈ 50 patients) of the phase I trial of ivuxolimab. The point of sequencing TCRbeta in the periphery was to test whether ivuxolimab changed TCR sequence diversity and drove clonal T-cell expansion. Prior anti-PD-1, anti-PD-L1 or anti-CTLA-4 therapy was permitted, and checkpoint inhibitors had been received by roughly 42% of dose-escalation patients. Intravenous ivuxolimab was administered to patients every 2 weeks at six dose levels: 0.01, 0.1, 0.3, 1.5, 3 and 10 mg/kg. Partial responses were achieved by three dose-escalation patients, of whom one had hepatocellular carcinoma and two had cutaneous melanoma. Among the 50 to 55 dose-escalation patients, some 19 had hepatocellular carcinoma, approximately 15 melanoma, 9 renal cell carcinoma and 9 head and neck cancer. In the dose-escalation cohort, 65% to 85% of patients were male, and the mean age was roughly 56 years with a range of about 20 to 79. Points the paper makes about the study in general: Clonal expansion of both CD4+ and CD8+ blood T cells was observed from baseline to week 6 at doses 0.1 to 3.0 mg/kg. Low levels of normalized T-cell clonal expansion were also seen in some patients who did not respond. After ivuxolimab, more expanded clones were found on average in CD8+ T cells than in CD4+ T cells. The antigen specificity of the peripheral T cells that underwent clonal expansion was not determined. In the 0.1-3.0 mg/kg groups, partial responders had among the lowest normalized peripheral clonal expansion, particularly in CD8+ T cells.

Genomic DNA was isolated from the sorted cells so that the TCRbeta CDR3 region could be sequenced. TCRbeta CDR3 regions were sequenced using the immunoSEQ Assay. This immuneACCESS table, as held by TCRdb, lists in-frame sequences with V and J called but not all clones. Of the missing ones, under half trace to an unresolved V gene in checked studies; the others have no known cause. In all, the sample holds 63,000 or so clones, and approximately 80% of those were seen once. The top ten constitute 1.1% of the sample. The trial excluded patients who had a history of autoimmune disease or who were on systemic immunosuppression. Peripheral blood for TCR sequencing was drawn from every dose cohort at baseline, at cycle 4 day 1 and at cycle 7 day 1. The samples were drawn from a first-in-human, open-label, multicenter phase I dose-escalation trial of ivuxolimab. Adults with locally advanced or metastatic melanoma, renal cell carcinoma, hepatocellular carcinoma or head and neck squamous cell carcinoma were enrolled in the trial. Before TCR sequencing, CD4+ and CD8+ T cells were separately sorted from peripheral blood.

This clone was observed a single time. What this receptor recognizes is not known. Base quality data are lacking; no much larger clone is found one base away. This clonotype was sampled from an adult with an advanced solid tumor such as melanoma, head and neck, liver or kidney cancer. The sample here was CD4+ or CD8+ T cells sorted from blood, taken in a trial of the OX40 agonist ivuxolimab.

Here the CDR3 is given as CASSPPTTGGLPGGTQYF. The DNA sequence is given as TGTGCCAGCTCACCACCGACGACCGGGGGCCTGCCAGGGGGTACGCAGTATTTT. The receptor chain draws on TRBV18 and TRBJ2-3; tentative D gene TRBD1, with 7 bases matching. CDR1 and CDR2 are read off the germline V gene as KGHSH and LQKENI. The CDR3 contains 18 residues, cysteine and phenylalanine counted. Solely the CDR3 DNA is kept, with 54 bases framed from the first base. The junction carries 24 bases between V and J, which are trimmed by 0 bases and 8 bases respectively. Beyond the CDR3, the reference TRBV18 and TRBJ2-3 genes provide the residues; the full variable domain reads: NAGVMQNPRHLVRRRGQEARLRCSPMKGHSHVYWYRQLPEEGLKFMVYLQKENIIDESGMPKERFSAEFPKEGPSILRIQQVVRGDSAAYFCASSPPTTGGLPGGTQYFGPGTRLTVL.